The 24 T cell receptor beta chains listed next were all sequenced from one sample in a study of T-cell reconstitution after alpha-beta-depleted transplantation in children. The library targeted TCRbeta and was prepared with unique molecular identifiers. A single record per CDR3 protein comes from TCRdb applying MiXCR to the PCR reads. The sample carries approximately 240,000 distinct CDR3 sequences, 9.5% to 13% recorded once. Here the sequenced sample was PBMCs, taken before TCRalphabeta/CD19-depleted stem cell transplant. Receptor source: a child younger than two with acute myeloid leukemia, due to receive a stem cell transplant.

This sequence joins TRBV7-2 and TRBJ2-1, with D possibly matching TRBD2 (5 bases). V dropped 4 bases and J dropped 0 bases, with 10 bases sitting between them. The CDR3 totals 15 residues. CDR1 and CDR2 (germline): SGHTA, FQGNSA. The CDR3: CASSSQAVSYNEQFF. In nucleotides, the CDR3 is TGTGCCAGCAGCTCCCAAGCGGTCTCCTACAATGAGCAGTTCTTC.

The sample holds many counts of this clonotype. The V and J genes are TRBV29-1 and TRBJ2-3; 9 nucleotides agree with TRBD2. Germline assignment: CDR1 SQVTM and CDR2 ANQGSEA. This CDR3 contains 14 residues. After removal of 4 bases from V and 7 bases from J, the junction contained 9 bases not matched to a gene. In DNA form, the CDR3 reads TGCAGCGTTGTAGCCCTAGCGGGAACGAATACGCAGTATTTT. Its protein product is CSVVALAGTNTQYF.

This clonotype was seen at least ten times. The chain has TRBV28 and TRBJ1-6; D remains ambiguous. The length of the CDR3 is 17 residues. Germline V CDR1 and CDR2: MDHEN, SYDVKM. V lost 7 bases and J 3 bases, leaving 19 bases between the germline ends. This CDR3 is CASTPRTGLLYNSPLHF. CDR3 sequence (DNA): TGTGCCAGCACCCCTAGAACCGGCTTACTCTATAATTCACCCCTCCACTTT.

As to this clonotype: No DNA is shown, since the ends of the CDR3 on it are uncertain; the CDR3 is the one TCRdb lists. The rearrangement joins TRBV20-1 to TRBJ2-1; the table's TRBD2 call for D was not verified on the DNA. Germline CDR1 is DFQATT and CDR2 is SNEGSKA (reference sequence). The CDR3 totals 21 residues, both ends included. CDR3 protein: CSASSRVAGVGFGSSYNEEFF.

This clonotype has ten or more counts. The V gene is TRBV29-1, the J gene TRBJ2-7; weak D call: TRBD1 (5 bases). The CDR3 covers 12 residues. The V gene lost 4 bases and the J gene lost 1 base, with 8 bases spanning the gap. Germline loops: CDR1 SQVTM, CDR2 ANQGSEA. The CDR3 sequence is CSVGAGSYEQYF. CDR3 sequence (DNA): TGCAGCGTTGGGGCAGGGTCCTACGAGCAGTACTTC.

This clonotype was seen repeatedly, ten times or more. The J gene is TRBJ2-5, the V gene TRBV12-3 or TRBV12-4; 8 bases map to TRBD1. This CDR3 contains 14 residues. V shed 5 bases and J 5 bases; nucleotides not matched to a gene: 7. The CDR3 DNA sequence: TGTGCCAGCAGTCTACCGACAGGGGTGGAGACCCAGTACTTC. Translation: CASSLPTGVETQYF.

Ten or more counts support this clonotype. The CDR3 reads CASSLAYRAPGAFF. In DNA, the CDR3 is TGTGCCAGCAGCTTAGCCTATCGGGCACCGGGAGCTTTCTTT. The rearrangement joins TRBV7-8 to TRBJ1-1; D remains ambiguous. V gave up 0 bases and J gave up 10 bases, with 15 bases separating them. The CDR3 spans 14 residues. CDR1 and CDR2 (germline): SGHVS, FQNEAQ.

This clonotype was observed many times. The V and J genes are TRBV29-1 and TRBJ1-3, with 7 bases lining up with TRBD1. The length of the CDR3 is 14 residues. The ends lost 6 bases at V and 2 bases at J; junction bases unmatched: 7. Germline V lookup: CDR1 SQVTM, CDR2 ANQGSEA. CDR3 coding DNA: TGCAGCGTCCACCCGACAGGGACTGGAAACACCATATATTTT. Residues: CSVHPTGTGNTIYF.

This clonotype appeared many times. The rearrangement links TRBV11-2 to TRBJ2-1; 11 positions agree with TRBD2. V was pared by 4 bases and J by 3 bases, with 2 bases of the junction left unmatched. Germline CDR1 reads SGHAT; CDR2 reads FQNNGV. The CDR3 spans 15 residues. The CDR3 DNA is TGTGCCAGCAGCTCAACTAGCGGGAGCTACAATGAGCAGTTCTTC. As protein: CASSSTSGSYNEQFF.

This clonotype was counted many times. The chain joins TRBV7-2 to TRBJ1-5, with D possibly TRBD1 on 5 matching bases. The CDR3 is 15 amino acids. Trimming shortened V by 5 bases and J by 1 base, and 12 bases separated the two germline ends. The germline V gene encodes CDR1 SGHTA and CDR2 FQGNSA. The CDR3 sequence: CASSRDSTSNQPQHF. CDR3 sequence (DNA): TGTGCCAGCAGCCGCGACAGTACGAGCAATCAGCCCCAGCATTTT.

Many counts were recorded for this clonotype. V usage is TRBV11-2 and J usage is TRBJ1-2; 7 bases agree with TRBD1. V gave up 5 bases and J gave up 4 bases; unmatched junction bases: 7. The germline V gene has CDR1 SGHAT and CDR2 FQNNGV. The length of the CDR3 is 14 residues. The CDR3 region is CASSPQGTAYGYTF. CDR3 nucleotides: TGTGCCAGCAGCCCGCAAGGGACAGCCTATGGCTACACCTTC.

This clonotype has at least ten counts. Here the CDR3 reads CASFKGGVGTGELFF. The CDR3 DNA sequence: TGCGCCAGCTTCAAAGGGGGCGTGGGCACCGGGGAGCTGTTTTTT. The V gene is TRBV5-1, the J gene TRBJ2-2; TRBD1 agrees at 7 bases. Germline V CDR1 and CDR2: SGHRS, YFSETQ. The CDR3 runs 15 residues. Losses at the gene ends were 7 bases for V and 4 bases for J; bases not matched to a gene: 10.

The chain has TRBV29-1 and TRBJ2-7; 8 bases are a match to TRBD1. With 6 bases clipped from V and 4 bases from J, the junction kept 5 bases outside the gene matches. The CDR3 is 12 residues long. The germline gives CDR1 SQVTM, CDR2 ANQGSEA. Here the CDR3 DNA reads TGCAGCGTAACGCACAGGGGGTACGAGCAGTACTTC. Protein: CSVTHRGYEQYF.

This clonotype appeared many times. This sequence joins TRBV5-1 and TRBJ1-1; the D is unclear. The CDR3 is 16 amino acids. In germline, CDR1 is SGHRS, CDR2 YFSETQ. Trimming took 1 base from V and 0 from J, leaving 13 bases between them. The CDR3 sequence is CASSLSEGLLNTEAFF. CDR3 nucleotide sequence: TGCGCCAGCAGCTTGTCCGAAGGACTCTTGAACACTGAAGCTTTCTTT.

This clonotype was counted at least ten times. J is TRBJ1-4 and V is TRBV2; D may be TRBD1 (6 bases). Germline CDR1 SNHLY, CDR2 FYNNEI. The CDR3 contains 17 residues. Trimming pared 5 bases from V and 8 bases from J, leaving 24 bases between. CDR3 residues: CASSSVPGHSRREKLFF. The CDR3, as DNA: TGTGCCAGCAGTTCAGTCCCGGGACACAGCCGGAGGGAAAAACTGTTTTTT.

This clonotype was seen repeatedly, ten times or more. The rearrangement uses TRBV20-1 and TRBJ1-6; no clear D. Germline lookup yields CDR1 DFQATT and CDR2 SNEGSKA (reference sequence). Trimming stripped 0 bases from V and 3 bases from J, with 12 bases between. The CDR3 runs 16 residues. CDR3 coding DNA: TGCAGTGCTAGAGATGCTCAAGGGATCTATAATTCACCCCTCCACTTT. It yields the protein CSARDAQGIYNSPLHF.

This clonotype was seen repeatedly, ten times or more. The chain is built from TRBV20-1 and TRBJ1-4; no clear D gene. The CDR3 runs to 13 residues. The V end lost 3 bases, the J end lost 6 bases, and 11 bases lay between the germline ends. Per the germline V gene, CDR1 is DFQATT and CDR2 is SNEGSKA (reference sequence). The CDR3 DNA follows: TGCAGTGCTAGTCCAGGCTGGGATGAAAAACTGTTTTTT. The encoded protein is CSASPGWDEKLFF.

This clonotype was found many times. The V gene is TRBV7-2, the J gene TRBJ2-3; 8 bases are shared with TRBD2. After removal of 6 bases from V and 4 bases from J, the junction contained 9 bases not matched to a gene. Germline V CDR1 and CDR2: SGHTA, FQGNSA. The CDR3 spans 15 residues. The CDR3 spells CASSLRAGGPDTQYF. CDR3 nucleotides: TGTGCCAGCAGTTTACGGGCGGGAGGCCCAGATACGCAGTATTTT. Full variable domain (missing parts from reference TRBV7-2 and TRBJ2-3): GAGVSQSPSNKVTEKGKDVELRCDPISGHTALYWYRQSLGQGLEFLIYFQGNSAPDKSGLPSDRFSAERTGGSVSTLTIQRTQQEDSAVYLCASSLRAGGPDTQYFGPGTRLTVL.

The chain has TRBV20-1 and TRBJ1-1; D gene unclear. This CDR3 comprises 13 residues. CDR1 and CDR2 from the germline V gene are DFQATT and SNEGSKA (reference sequence). The V gene lost 5 bases and the J gene lost 0 bases, with 10 bases spanning the gap. The CDR3: CSAVGSLNTEAFF. The DNA of the CDR3 is TGCAGTGCTGTCGGCAGCTTGAACACTGAAGCTTTCTTT.

This clonotype was picked up many times. The chain has TRBV5-1 and TRBJ2-1; 9 bases are a match to TRBD1. Germline-derived CDR1 and CDR2 are SGHRS and YFSETQ. This CDR3 region has 15 residues. V shed 1 base and J 8 bases; nucleotides not matched to a gene: 7. As DNA, the CDR3 is TGCGCCAGCAGCTTGTTAAGGACAGGGGAGTATGAGCAGTTCTTC. Translating gives CASSLLRTGEYEQFF.

At least ten counts were recorded for this clonotype. The V gene is TRBV5-1, the J gene TRBJ2-2; the match to TRBD1 covers 8 bases. The germline CDR1 and CDR2 sequences are SGHRS and YFSETQ. The length of the CDR3 is 16 residues. With 6 bases clipped from V and 7 bases from J, the junction kept 14 bases outside the gene matches. Written as DNA, the CDR3 is TGCGCCAGCAACAACCCACAGGGGGGATTTTTCGGGGAGCTGTTTTTT. Its translation is CASNNPQGGFFGELFF.

This clonotype was counted many times. The chain recombines TRBV20-1 with TRBJ1-5, with 8 bases identical to TRBD1. The V gene's germline CDR1 is DFQATT and CDR2 SNEGSKA (reference sequence). V gave up 2 bases and J gave up 6 bases; unmatched junction bases: 9. The CDR3 has 15 amino acids. The CDR3 spells CSARSAQGGGQPQHF. For the CDR3, the DNA is TGCAGTGCTAGATCGGCACAGGGGGGAGGTCAGCCCCAGCATTTT.

This clonotype was counted ten times or more. This chain connects TRBV11-2 to TRBJ1-1, with D possibly matching TRBD1 (5 bases). The germline CDR1 and CDR2 sequences are SGHAT and FQNNGV. This CDR3 region has 13 residues. V was cut by 8 bases and J by 1 base, with 11 bases left in between. Here the CDR3 DNA reads TGTGCCAGCTCAACCAGGGAGAACACTGAAGCTTTCTTT. Its protein is CASSTRENTEAFF.

In this sample, this clonotype turned up many times. CDR3 amino acids: CASSLTGGNGQPQHF. The CDR3 DNA sequence: TGTGCCAGCAGTTTGACAGGGGGCAACGGTCAGCCCCAGCATTTT. The rearrangement uses TRBV12-3 or TRBV12-4 and TRBJ1-5; 10 bases align to TRBD1. V lost 3 bases to trimming and J lost 6 bases; unmatched junction nucleotides: 5. The CDR3 contains 15 residues.